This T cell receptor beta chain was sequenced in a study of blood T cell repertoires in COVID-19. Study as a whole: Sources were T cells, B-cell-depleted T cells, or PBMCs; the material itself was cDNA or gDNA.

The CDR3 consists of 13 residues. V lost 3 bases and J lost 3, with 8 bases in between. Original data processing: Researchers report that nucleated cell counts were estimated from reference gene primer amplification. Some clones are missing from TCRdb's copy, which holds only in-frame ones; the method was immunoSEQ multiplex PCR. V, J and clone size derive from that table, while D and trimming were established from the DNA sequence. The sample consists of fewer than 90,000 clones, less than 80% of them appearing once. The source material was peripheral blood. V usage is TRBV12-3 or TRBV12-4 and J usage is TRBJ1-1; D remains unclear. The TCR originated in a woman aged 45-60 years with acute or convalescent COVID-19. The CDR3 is CASSLFGDTEAFF. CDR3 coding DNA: TGTGCCAGCAGTTTGTTCGGGGACACTGAAGCTTTCTTT.